This T cell receptor beta chain was captured by sequencing in a study of blood T cell repertoires in COVID-19. In the study overall: Donors in the United States, Italy and Spain gave samples during acute or convalescent COVID-19. PBMCs, B-cell-depleted T cells, or T cells were the source of the cDNA or gDNA that made up the material.

The CDR3 has 16 amino acids. This clone has more than one count but fewer than ten. Participants were aged roughly 18 to 90 years from 20 to 30 US areas. In the original workflow: Amplification with reference gene primers provided the estimates of nucleated cell counts. Produced via immunoSEQ multiplex PCR; TCRdb's table is partial and in-frame only. That table supplies the V and J calls and clone size; D and trimming were determined from the DNA. The sample lists approximately 260,000 clones; around 88% were seen once. This chain links TRBV21-1 with TRBJ2-5; TRBD1, the D gene given by the table, was not confirmed from the DNA. TRBV21-1 is a listed pseudogene. Material: PBMCs or T cells enriched from blood (not recorded which). The sequence was obtained from a woman aged 40 to 55 with acute COVID-19. The CDR3 sequence is CASSKMRTAYQETQYF. As DNA, the CDR3 is TGTGCCAGCAGCAAAATGAGAACAGCTTACCAAGAGACCCAGTACTTC.